This T cell receptor (beta chain) was documented in a study of siplizumab effects on memory and regulatory T cells. General observations from the study: Unstimulated subset assignment was obtained for only a minor fraction of alloreactive clones. Naive T cells looked more diverse than memory cells and looked like major alloresponse contributors.

Sequencing used immunoSEQ multiplex PCR; TCRdb keeps in-frame clones, though not all of them. The sample holds fewer than 65,000 clones; over 90% are singletons and the top ten take roughly 18%. The CDR3 is 15 residues long. Germline V gene sequence: CDR1 KGHSH, CDR2 LQKENI. The ends were cut back, 3 bases at V and 5 bases at J, with 16 bases in the middle. On this clone: Antigen specificity is unknown.

The sequenced sample was CD8+ T cells sorted from blood. This receptor was identified in a human donor in good health. The chain combines TRBV18 with TRBJ2-5, with D possibly being TRBD2 (6 bases). CDR3 sequence reads: CASSPKGLGIETQYF. CDR3 DNA: TGTGCCAGCTCACCCAAGGGACTGGGCATTGAGACCCAGTACTTC.